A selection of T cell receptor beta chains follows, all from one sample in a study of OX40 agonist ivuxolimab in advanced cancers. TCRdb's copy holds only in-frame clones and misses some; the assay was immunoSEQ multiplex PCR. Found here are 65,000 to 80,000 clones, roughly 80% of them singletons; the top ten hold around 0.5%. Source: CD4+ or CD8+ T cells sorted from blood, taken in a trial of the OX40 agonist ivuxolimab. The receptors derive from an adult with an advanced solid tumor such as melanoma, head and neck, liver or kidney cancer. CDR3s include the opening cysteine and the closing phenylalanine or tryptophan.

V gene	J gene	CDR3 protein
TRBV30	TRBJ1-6	CAWRQSGSSPLHF
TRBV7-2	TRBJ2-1	CASSLWGQGANNEQFF
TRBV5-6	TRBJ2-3	CASSLFTDTQYF
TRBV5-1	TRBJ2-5	CASTGQSQETQYF
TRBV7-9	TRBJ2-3	CASSPWTGDGTDTQYF
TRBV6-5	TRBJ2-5	CASRRTYQETQYF
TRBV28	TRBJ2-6	CASSTPTGSGANVLTF
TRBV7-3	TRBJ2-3	CASSTQGTGGSTDTQYF
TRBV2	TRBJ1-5	CASSEADSNQPQHF
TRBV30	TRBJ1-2	CAWSEPGYGYTF
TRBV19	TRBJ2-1	CASRSATFSYNEQFF
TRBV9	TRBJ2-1	CASSVGGDRRNEQFF
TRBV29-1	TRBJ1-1	CSVIQGIAEAFF
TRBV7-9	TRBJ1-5	CASSRSGTLGGNQPQHF
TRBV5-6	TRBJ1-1	CASSLGGGRNTEAFF
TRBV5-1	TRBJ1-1	CASRELNTEAFF
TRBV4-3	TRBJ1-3	CASSLTSNSGNTIYF
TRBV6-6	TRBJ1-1	CASSYGSTNTEAFF